This entry lists 19 T cell receptor beta chains sequenced from one sample in a study of cytomegalovirus exposure and HLA in healthy donors. PCR used 60 Vbeta primers and 13 Jbeta primers. Here immunoSEQ multiplex PCR was the method, and the copy in TCRdb shows in-frame clones only, minus some. The sample yields 150,000 to 200,000 clones, approximately 80% seen once. Sequencing was done on a sample of PBMCs. Receptors originate from a woman in her forties in good health and CMV-seronegative.

The chain carries TRBV4-1 and TRBJ2-3; weak D call: TRBD2 (5 bases). The length of the CDR3 is 16 residues. The V end lost 2 bases, the J end lost 2 bases, and 14 bases lay between the germline ends. The germline V gene encodes CDR1 MGHRA and CDR2 YSYEKL. CDR3 amino acids: CASSQHYAGNTDTQYF. CDR3 bases: TGCGCCAGCAGCCAACATTACGCCGGGAACACAGATACGCAGTATTTT.

V gene TRBV14 combines with J gene TRBJ1-1, with a weak D call TRBD1 (5 bases). This CDR3 region has 14 residues. Trimming left V 7 bases short and J 0 bases short, with 12 bases between. In germline, CDR1 is SGHDN, CDR2 FVKESK. The CDR3 nucleotides are TGTGCCAGCAACCGACAGACAATGAACACTGAAGCTTTCTTT. It is translated as CASNRQTMNTEAFF.

The gene calls are TRBV19 and TRBJ2-1; 9 bases are shared with TRBD2. The J segment lost 10 bases and the V segment lost 7 bases, leaving 11 bases of the junction unmatched. Germline V gives CDR1 LNHDA, CDR2 SQIVND (reference sequence). CDR3 length: 14 residues. The CDR3 loop reads CASKNAGGPVEQFF. In DNA, the CDR3 is TGTGCCAGTAAGAACGCGGGAGGGCCAGTCGAGCAGTTCTTC. Variable domain in full (rest from reference TRBV19 and TRBJ2-1): DGGITQSPKYLFRKEGQNVTLSCEQNLNHDAMYWYRQDPGQGLRLIYYSQIVNDFQKGDIAEGYSVSREKKESFPLTVTSAQKNPTAFYLCASKNAGGPVEQFFGPGTRLTVL.

The chain joins TRBV29-1 to TRBJ2-7; 8 bases align to TRBD1. Trimming at V came to 3 bases and at J to 7 bases, leaving 8 bases not matched to a gene. The CDR3 spans 13 residues. Germline V lookup: CDR1 SQVTM, CDR2 ANQGSEA. The CDR3 DNA sequence: TGCAGCGTTGATTTGGCAGGGGGCGGTGAGCAGTACTTC. It codes for CSVDLAGGGEQYF.

A single count supports this clone. The rearrangement joins TRBV15 to TRBJ1-2, with TRBD1 matching 7 bases. The CDR3 loop spans 15 amino acids. Trimming took 0 bases from V and 7 from J; bases not matched to a gene: 8. The germline V gene encodes CDR1 LNHNV and CDR2 YYDKDF (reference sequence). DNA for the CDR3: TGTGCCACCAGCAGAGATCGAGGGGGCGGGTTTGGCTACACCTTC. Residues: CATSRDRGGGFGYTF.

This clone was picked up one time. The chain uses TRBV19 and TRBJ1-1; weak D call: TRBD1 (5 bases). The CDR3 covers 15 residues. Germline values: CDR1 LNHDA, CDR2 SQIVND (reference sequence). V was clipped by 5 bases and J by 2 bases, with 15 bases between them. The CDR3 DNA is TGTGCCAGTAGTGGGGGTGGAGGGTTCAACACTGAAGCTTTCTTT. It codes for CASSGGGGFNTEAFF.

This chain links TRBV5-6 with TRBJ2-2, with 9 bases aligning to TRBD2. The CDR3 is 14 amino acids. Unmatched junction bases numbered 5, after V lost 2 bases and J lost 9 bases. Germline-derived CDR1 and CDR2 are SGHDT and YYEEEE. Written as DNA, the CDR3 is TGTGCCAGCAGCTTACTTAGCGGGAGATGGGAGCTGTTTTTT. It yields the protein CASSLLSGRWELFF.

This clone was counted between two and nine times. V and J are TRBV5-4 and TRBJ1-5; TRBD1 is a possible D gene (5 bases). Germline lookup yields CDR1 SGHNT and CDR2 YYREEE (reference sequence). The V end was cut by 0 bases, the J end by 4 bases, with 14 bases between. The CDR3 consists of 16 residues. The CDR3 region is CASSLGGSGPNQPQHF. CDR3 in DNA: TGTGCCAGCAGCTTGGGGGGTTCAGGGCCTAATCAGCCCCAGCATTTT.

The CDR3 bases are TGCGCCAGCGGCCCACAGGGAAAGGCTATCTATGGCTACACCTTC. It codes for CASGPQGKAIYGYTF. This chain uses TRBV5-1 with TRBJ1-2; possible D gene TRBD1, 6 bases. The CDR3 is 15 amino acids. V was clipped by 7 bases and J by 4 bases, with 20 bases between them. Germline V CDR1 and CDR2: SGHRS, YFSETQ.

The rearrangement links TRBV5-1 to TRBJ2-3; 7 nucleotides match TRBD1. Germline V CDR1 and CDR2: SGHRS, YFSETQ. The CDR3 runs 15 residues. V shed 0 bases, J shed 2 bases, and the junction held 3 bases outside the gene matches. The CDR3 reads CASSLDRGHTDTQYF. The CDR3 coding sequence is TGCGCCAGCAGCTTGGACAGGGGCCACACAGATACGCAGTATTTT.

The chain employs TRBV4-3 and TRBJ1-4, with D possibly matching TRBD1 (5 bases). Trimming took off 3 bases at V and 8 bases at J, with 28 bases between the two ends. The CDR3 totals 19 residues. Germline values: CDR1 LGHNA, CDR2 YSLEER. The CDR3 nucleotides read TGCGCCAGCAGCCACCCGACTAGCGGGAGGGGACGCTGGGAGGAAAAACTGTTTTTT. This gives the protein CASSHPTSGRGRWEEKLFF.

This clone came up a few times. Compared with germline, one end of the junction differs, possibly owing to a read error. The CDR3 loop is CASSLQGATKSNF. The CDR3 nucleotides are TGTGCCAGCAGCTTACAGGGGGCGACAAAAAGTAACTTC. The V and J genes are TRBV7-2 and TRBJ2-7; 8 nucleotides align to TRBD1. The CDR3 sequence is 13 residues long. The germline V gene has CDR1 SGHTA and CDR2 FQGNSA.

In DNA form, the CDR3 reads TGCAGCGTTGAAGTCGGGACAGGAAACACCATATATTTT. Its translation is CSVEVGTGNTIYF. This chain joins TRBV29-1 and TRBJ1-3; tentatively, D is TRBD1 (6 bases). The CDR3 has 13 residues. The germline V and J ends were trimmed by 1 base and 4 bases, with 8 bases remaining between them. Germline lookup yields CDR1 SQVTM and CDR2 ANQGSEA.

The chain recombines TRBV25-1 with TRBJ2-1, with D possibly matching TRBD2 (5 bases). CDR1 and CDR2 from the germline V gene are MGHDK and SYGVNS. The CDR3 contains 16 residues. Trimming pared 1 base from V and 7 bases from J, leaving 17 bases between. The CDR3 bases are TGTGCCAGCAGTGAATCTAGGTCGGGAATCGTTAATGAGCAGTTCTTC. Translation gives CASSESRSGIVNEQFF.

The rearrangement links TRBV18 to TRBJ2-1; 12 bases agree with TRBD1. The germline gives CDR1 KGHSH, CDR2 LQKENI. The CDR3 is made up of 16 amino acids. Losses at the gene ends were 3 bases for V and 9 bases for J; bases not matched to a gene: 9. The CDR3 reads CASSPGTGGRAGEQFF. The CDR3 DNA sequence: TGTGCCAGCTCACCCGGGACAGGGGGCAGGGCTGGTGAGCAGTTCTTC.

J is TRBJ2-5 and V is TRBV27, with D tentatively TRBD1 (5 bases). The CDR3 runs to 14 residues. The V gene's germline CDR1 is MNHEY and CDR2 SMNVEV (reference sequence). V lost 3 bases to trimming and J lost 5 bases, with 13 bases between them. CDR3 sequence reads: CASSFNQGRETQYF. The CDR3 bases are TGTGCCAGCAGTTTTAATCAGGGAAGGGAGACCCAGTACTTC.

This rearrangement joins TRBV20-1 to TRBJ2-1, with D possibly being TRBD2 (5 bases). The CDR3 length is 11 residues. V dropped 4 bases and J dropped 5 bases, with 6 bases sitting between them. Germline V CDR1 and CDR2: DFQATT, SNEGSKA (reference sequence). Here the CDR3 reads CSATGNNEQFF. The CDR3 coding sequence is TGCAGTGCTACCGGGAACAATGAGCAGTTCTTC.

The CDR3 region is CASSQDSNYGYTF. The CDR3 region has the DNA TGCGCCAGCAGCCAGGACAGTAACTATGGCTACACCTTC. The rearrangement uses TRBV4-3 and TRBJ1-2, with D maybe TRBD1 (6 bases). Germline loops: CDR1 LGHNA, CDR2 YSLEER. The CDR3 is 13 amino acids. Trimming shortened V by 3 bases and J by 1 base, and 6 bases separated the two germline ends.

J is TRBJ2-1 and V is TRBV19, with D perhaps matching TRBD1 (5 bases). This CDR3 is 15 amino acids long. V was shortened by 4 bases and J by 1 base, with 11 bases between the two germline ends. The germline V gene encodes CDR1 LNHDA and CDR2 SQIVND (reference sequence). Here the CDR3 reads CASSTHKGSYNEQFF. In DNA, the CDR3 is TGTGCCAGTAGTACTCACAAGGGGTCCTACAATGAGCAGTTCTTC.